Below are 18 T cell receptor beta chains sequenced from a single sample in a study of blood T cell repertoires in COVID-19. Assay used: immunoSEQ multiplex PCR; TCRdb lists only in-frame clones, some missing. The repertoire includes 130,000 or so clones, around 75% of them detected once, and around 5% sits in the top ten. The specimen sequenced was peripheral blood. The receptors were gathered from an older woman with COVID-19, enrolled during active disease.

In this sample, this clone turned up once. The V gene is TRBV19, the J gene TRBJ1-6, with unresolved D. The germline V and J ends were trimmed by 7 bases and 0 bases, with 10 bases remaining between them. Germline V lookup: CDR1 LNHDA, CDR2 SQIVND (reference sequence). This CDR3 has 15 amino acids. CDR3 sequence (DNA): TGTGCCAGTAAGACATTGAGCTCCTATAATTCACCCCTCCACTTT. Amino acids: CASKTLSSYNSPLHF.

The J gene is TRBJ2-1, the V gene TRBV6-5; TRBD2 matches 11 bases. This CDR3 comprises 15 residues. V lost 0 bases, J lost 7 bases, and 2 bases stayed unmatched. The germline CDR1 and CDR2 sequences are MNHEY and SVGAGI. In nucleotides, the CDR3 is TGTGCCAGCAGTTACTCGCCTAGCGGGGGGAATGAGCAGTTCTTC. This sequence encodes CASSYSPSGGNEQFF.

CDR3 sequence: CASSLAGTAGNTIYF. As DNA, the CDR3 is TGTGCCAGCAGCTTAGCAGGGACAGCTGGAAACACCATATATTTT. The chain recombines TRBV7-2 with TRBJ1-3; 7 bases fit TRBD1. J was trimmed by 2 bases and V by 0 bases; bases with no gene match: 1. This CDR3 comprises 15 residues. Germline CDR1 SGHTA, CDR2 FQGNSA.

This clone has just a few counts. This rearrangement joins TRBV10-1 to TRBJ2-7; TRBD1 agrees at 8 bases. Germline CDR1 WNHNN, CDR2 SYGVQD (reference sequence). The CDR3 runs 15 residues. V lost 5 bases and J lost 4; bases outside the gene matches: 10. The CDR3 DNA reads TGCGCCAGCAGTCATAAATGGGACAGGCCTTACGAGCAGTACTTC. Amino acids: CASSHKWDRPYEQYF.

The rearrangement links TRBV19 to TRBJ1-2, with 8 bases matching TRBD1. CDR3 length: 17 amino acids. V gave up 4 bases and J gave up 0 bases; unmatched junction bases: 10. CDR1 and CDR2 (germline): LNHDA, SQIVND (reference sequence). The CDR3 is CASSRSDRVRANYGYTF. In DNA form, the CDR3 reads TGTGCCAGTAGTAGATCGGACAGGGTAAGAGCTAACTATGGCTACACCTTC.

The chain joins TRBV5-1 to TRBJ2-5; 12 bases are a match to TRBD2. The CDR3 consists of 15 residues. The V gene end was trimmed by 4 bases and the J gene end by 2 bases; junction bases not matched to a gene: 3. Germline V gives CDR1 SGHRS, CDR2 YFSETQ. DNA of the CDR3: TGCGCCAGCAGCCGCGGGACTAGCGGGCAAGAGACCCAGTACTTC. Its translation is CASSRGTSGQETQYF.

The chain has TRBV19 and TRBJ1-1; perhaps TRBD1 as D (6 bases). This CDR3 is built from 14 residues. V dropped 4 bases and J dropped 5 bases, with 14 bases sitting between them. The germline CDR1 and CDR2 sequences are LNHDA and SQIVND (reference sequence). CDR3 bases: TGTGCCAGTAGTAGTACAGGGAAGGGAACTGAAGCTTTCTTT. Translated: CASSSTGKGTEAFF.

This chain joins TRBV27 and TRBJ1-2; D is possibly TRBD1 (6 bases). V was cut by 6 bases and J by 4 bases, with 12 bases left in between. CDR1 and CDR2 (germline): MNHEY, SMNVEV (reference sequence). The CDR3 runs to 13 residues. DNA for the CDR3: TGTGCCAGCAGCAACAGGGACGGCTATGGCTACACCTTC. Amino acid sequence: CASSNRDGYGYTF.

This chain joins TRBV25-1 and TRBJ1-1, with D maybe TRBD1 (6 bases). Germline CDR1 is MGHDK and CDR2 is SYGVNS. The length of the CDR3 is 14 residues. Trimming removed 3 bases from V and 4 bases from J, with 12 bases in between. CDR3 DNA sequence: TGTGCCAGCAGTGAGAGTAGAGGGGGCACTGAAGCTTTCTTT. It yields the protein CASSESRGGTEAFF.

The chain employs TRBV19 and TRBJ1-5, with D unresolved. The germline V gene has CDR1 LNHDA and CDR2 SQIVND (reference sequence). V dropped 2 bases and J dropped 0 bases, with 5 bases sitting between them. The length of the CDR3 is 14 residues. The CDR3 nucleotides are TGTGCCAGTAGTATACTGAGTAGCAATCAGCCCCAGCATTTT. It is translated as CASSILSSNQPQHF.

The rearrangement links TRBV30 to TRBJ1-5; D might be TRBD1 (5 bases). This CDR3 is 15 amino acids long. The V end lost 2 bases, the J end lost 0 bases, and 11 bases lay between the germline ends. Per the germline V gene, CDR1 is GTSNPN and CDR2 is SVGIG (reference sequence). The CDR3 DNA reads TGTGCCTGGAGTTCGTTGGGGCGTAGCAATCAGCCCCAGCATTTT. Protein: CAWSSLGRSNQPQHF.

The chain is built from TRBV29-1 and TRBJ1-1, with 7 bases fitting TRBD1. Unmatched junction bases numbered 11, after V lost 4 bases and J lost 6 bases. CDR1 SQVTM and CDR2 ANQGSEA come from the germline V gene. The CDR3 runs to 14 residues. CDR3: CSVGHRGYGAEAFF. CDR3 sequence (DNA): TGCAGCGTTGGCCACAGGGGTTACGGGGCTGAAGCTTTCTTT.

The CDR3 sequence is CASSLRTGDYNEQFF. The CDR3 region has the DNA TGTGCCAGCAGCTTGAGGACAGGGGACTACAATGAGCAGTTCTTC. The V call is TRBV7-7, the J call TRBJ2-1, with 9 nucleotides matching TRBD1. This CDR3 is 15 amino acids long. CDR1 and CDR2 (germline): SSHAT, FNYEAQ (reference sequence). V was pared by 3 bases and J by 3 bases, with 3 bases of the junction left unmatched.

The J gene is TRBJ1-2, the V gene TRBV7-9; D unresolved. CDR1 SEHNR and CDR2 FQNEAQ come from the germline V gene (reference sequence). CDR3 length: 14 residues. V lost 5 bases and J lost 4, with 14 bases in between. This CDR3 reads CASSDHGESYGYTF. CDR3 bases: TGTGCCAGCAGCGACCACGGGGAGAGCTATGGCTACACCTTC.

CDR3 sequence (DNA): TGTGCCAGCAGCCAAGGGCCATACACTGAAGCTTTCTTT. Amino acids: CASSQGPYTEAFF. This chain joins TRBV3-1 (or the pseudogene TRBV3-2) and TRBJ1-1, with D uncertain. Trimming took 1 base from V and 3 from J, leaving 6 bases between them. The germline V gene has CDR1 LGHDT and CDR2 YNNKEL (reference sequence). The CDR3 is made up of 13 amino acids.

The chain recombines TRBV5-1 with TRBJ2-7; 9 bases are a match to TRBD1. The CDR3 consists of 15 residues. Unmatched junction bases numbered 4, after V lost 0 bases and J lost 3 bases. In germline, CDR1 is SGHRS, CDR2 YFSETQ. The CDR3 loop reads CASSLAPGQGYEQYF. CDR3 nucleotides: TGCGCCAGCAGCTTGGCCCCGGGACAGGGCTACGAGCAGTACTTC. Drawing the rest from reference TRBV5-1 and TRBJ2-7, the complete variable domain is KAGVTQTPRYLIKTRGQQVTLSCSPISGHRSVSWYQQTPGQGLQFLFEYFSETQRNKGNFPGRFSGRQFSNSRSEMNVSTLELGDSALYLCASSLAPGQGYEQYFGPGTRLTVT.

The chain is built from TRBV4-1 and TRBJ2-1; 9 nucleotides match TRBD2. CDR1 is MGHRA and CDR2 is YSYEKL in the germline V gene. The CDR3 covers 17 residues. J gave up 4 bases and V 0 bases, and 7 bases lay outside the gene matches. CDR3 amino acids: CASSQDRASGAYNEQFF. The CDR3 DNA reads TGCGCCAGCAGCCAAGATCGGGCTAGCGGGGCTTACAATGAGCAGTTCTTC.

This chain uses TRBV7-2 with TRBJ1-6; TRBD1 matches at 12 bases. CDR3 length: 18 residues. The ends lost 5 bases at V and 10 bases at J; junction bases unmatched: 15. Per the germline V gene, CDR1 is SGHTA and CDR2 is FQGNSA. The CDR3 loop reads CASSRVPPGQGAWSPLHF. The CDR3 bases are TGTGCCAGCAGCCGGGTACCACCGGGACAGGGGGCTTGGTCACCCCTCCACTTT.